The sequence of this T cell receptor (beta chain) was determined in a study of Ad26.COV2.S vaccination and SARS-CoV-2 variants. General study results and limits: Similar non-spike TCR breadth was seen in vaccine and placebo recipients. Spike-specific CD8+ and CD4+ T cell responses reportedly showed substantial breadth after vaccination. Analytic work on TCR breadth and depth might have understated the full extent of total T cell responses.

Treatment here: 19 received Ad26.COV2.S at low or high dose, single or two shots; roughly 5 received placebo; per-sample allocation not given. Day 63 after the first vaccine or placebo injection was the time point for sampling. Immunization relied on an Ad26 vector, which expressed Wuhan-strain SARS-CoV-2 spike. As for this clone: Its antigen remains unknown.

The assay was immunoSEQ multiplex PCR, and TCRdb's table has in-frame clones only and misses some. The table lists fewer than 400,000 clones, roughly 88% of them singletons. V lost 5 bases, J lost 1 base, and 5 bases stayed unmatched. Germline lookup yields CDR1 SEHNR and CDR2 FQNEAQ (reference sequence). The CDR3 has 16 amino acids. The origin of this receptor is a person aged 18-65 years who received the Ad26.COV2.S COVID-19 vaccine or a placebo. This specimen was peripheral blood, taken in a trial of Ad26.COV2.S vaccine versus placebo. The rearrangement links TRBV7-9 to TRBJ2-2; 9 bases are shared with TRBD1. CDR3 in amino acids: CASSLGTGRNTGELFF. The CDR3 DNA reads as TGTGCCAGCAGCCTTGGGACAGGGAGGAACACCGGGGAGCTGTTTTTT. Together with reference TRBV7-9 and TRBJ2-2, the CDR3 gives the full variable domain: DTGVSQNPRHKITKRGQNVTFRCDPISEHNRLYWYRQTLGQGPEFLTYFQNEAQLEKSRLLSDRFSAERPKGSFSTLEIQRTEQGDSAMYLCASSLGTGRNTGELFFGEGSRLTVL.